A single sample is the source of the 11 T cell receptor beta chains below, sequenced in a study of T cell changes during pregnancy in multiple sclerosis. Libraries were prepared by immunoSEQ multiplex PCR; TCRdb keeps only in-frame clonotypes and omits some of them. The sample includes some 41,000 clones, about 94% of them seen just once. Sequences were derived from CD8+ T cells from peripheral blood mononuclear cells, sampled in the third trimester of pregnancy. These receptor sequences come from a female donor with multiple sclerosis, enrolled in a pregnancy study.

The rearrangement uses TRBV9 and TRBJ2-5; 8 bases are shared with TRBD2. Trimming took 3 bases from V and 6 from J; bases not matched to a gene: 7. This CDR3 comprises 14 residues. Germline CDR1 and CDR2: SGDLS and YYNGEE. Here the CDR3 reads CASSESGSAKTQYF. The CDR3 DNA reads as TGTGCCAGCAGCGAGAGCGGGAGTGCCAAGACCCAGTACTTC.

The chain has TRBV14 and TRBJ2-5; the match to TRBD2 covers 10 bases. The CDR3 covers 15 residues. Trimming took 4 bases from V and 4 from J; bases not matched to a gene: 6. Germline assignment: CDR1 SGHDN and CDR2 FVKESK. CDR3 protein: CASSPGLAFGETQYF. The CDR3 nucleotides read TGTGCCAGCAGCCCGGGACTAGCGTTTGGAGAGACCCAGTACTTC.

This chain connects TRBV28 to TRBJ1-1; 7 bases map to TRBD1. CDR1 and CDR2 from the germline V gene are MDHEN and SYDVKM. With V trimmed by 5 bases and J by 5 bases, 5 bases remained unmatched. This CDR3 is built from 13 residues. The CDR3 region has the DNA TGTGCCAGCAGTGATCCAGGGGGGACTGAAGCTTTCTTT. This gives the protein CASSDPGGTEAFF.

This clone was detected once. The gene calls are TRBV7-8 and TRBJ2-1, with 11 bases aligning to TRBD2. In germline, CDR1 is SGHVS, CDR2 FQNEAQ. Losses at the gene ends were 5 bases for V and 7 bases for J; bases not matched to a gene: 7. CDR3 length: 15 residues. Here the CDR3 reads CASSDSGTSGNEQFF. As DNA, the CDR3 is TGTGCCAGCAGCGACTCCGGGACTAGCGGAAATGAGCAGTTCTTC.

V gene TRBV4-1 combines with J gene TRBJ2-1; 15 nucleotides agree with TRBD2. The CDR3 loop spans 15 amino acids. Looked up from germline, CDR1 is MGHRA and CDR2 is YSYEKL. J lost 10 bases, V lost 4 bases, and 5 bases had no gene match. CDR3 loop: CASSLGLAGGLEQFF. The CDR3 DNA sequence: TGCGCCAGCAGCCTTGGACTAGCGGGAGGGTTGGAGCAGTTCTTC.

The chain recombines TRBV7-9 with TRBJ2-1; 10 positions agree with TRBD2. V lost 5 bases, J lost 6 bases, and 7 bases stayed unmatched. CDR3 length: 15 amino acids. Germline loops: CDR1 SEHNR, CDR2 FQNEAQ (reference sequence). DNA of the CDR3: TGTGCCAGCAGCCTATTAGCGGGAGGACTCAATGAGCAGTTCTTC. Its protein is CASSLLAGGLNEQFF.

The chain employs TRBV4-1 and TRBJ2-7, with D perhaps matching TRBD2 (6 bases). CDR1 MGHRA and CDR2 YSYEKL come from the germline V gene. V was shortened by 5 bases and J by 0 bases, with 8 bases between the two germline ends. The CDR3 covers 13 residues. CDR3 residues: CASSAGSSYEQYF. The CDR3 bases are TGCGCCAGCAGCGCGGGAAGCTCCTACGAGCAGTACTTC.

The chain joins TRBV7-9 to TRBJ2-1, with D perhaps TRBD1 (5 bases). The V and J ends lost 5 bases and 1 base respectively, with 9 bases between them. The V gene's germline CDR1 is SEHNR and CDR2 FQNEAQ (reference sequence). This CDR3 is 14 amino acids long. CDR3 protein: CASSLGASYNEQFF. The CDR3 coding sequence is TGTGCCAGCAGCCTAGGGGCATCCTACAATGAGCAGTTCTTC.

This chain connects TRBV4-1 to TRBJ2-7; weak D call: TRBD1 (5 bases). Germline lookup yields CDR1 MGHRA and CDR2 YSYEKL. Trimming pared 3 bases from V and 4 bases from J, leaving 10 bases between. This CDR3 has 13 residues. CDR3 sequence reads: CASSQAGSYEQYF. In DNA form, the CDR3 reads TGCGCCAGCAGCCAGGCAGGGTCGTACGAGCAGTACTTC.

The CDR3 DNA sequence: TGTGCCAGCAGTTTTGGTGAGGACACTGAAGCTTTCTTT. This sequence encodes CASSFGEDTEAFF. This chain links TRBV28 with TRBJ1-1; D gene unclear. Germline V gene sequence: CDR1 MDHEN, CDR2 SYDVKM. This CDR3 is built from 13 residues. V lost 3 bases, J lost 3 bases, and 8 bases lay in between.

The chain is built from TRBV5-6 and TRBJ2-5, with 7 bases aligning to TRBD1. Trimming removed 4 bases from V and 2 bases from J; junction bases left unmatched: 5. This CDR3 comprises 14 residues. In germline, CDR1 is SGHDT, CDR2 YYEEEE. CDR3 loop: CASSQQGSQETQYF. DNA of the CDR3: TGTGCCAGCAGCCAACAGGGGTCTCAAGAGACCCAGTACTTC.